Listed below are T cell receptor beta chains from one sample, sequenced in a study of shared clonotypes between healthy human individuals. Here immunoSEQ multiplex PCR was the method, and the copy in TCRdb shows in-frame clones only, minus some. The sample has around 940,000 clones; about three quarters are singletons. The sample consisted of memory CD4+ T cells sorted from blood. All receptors derive from a man in his late teens or twenties in good health. Each CDR3 is given with its conserved first and last residue. Fields, in order: J gene, D gene, V gene, clone size, CDR3 protein, CDR3 DNA. D genes are given only for firm matches. Size is stated for part of the rows, as once, few or many counts, or as a class when the clone is expanded.

J gene: TRBJ1-5
D gene: -
V gene: TRBV16
clone size: few
CDR3 protein: CASTQVVVQPQHF
CDR3 DNA: TGTGCCAGCACACAAGTAGTCGTTCAGCCCCAGCATTTT

J gene: TRBJ1-1
D gene: -
V gene: TRBV5-1
clone size: -
CDR3 protein: CASSLAGVGTEAFF
CDR3 DNA: TGCGCCAGCAGCTTGGCTGGGGTTGGAACTGAAGCTTTCTTT

J gene: TRBJ2-7
D gene: -
V gene: TRBV2
clone size: -
CDR3 protein: CASSALGETYEQYF
CDR3 DNA: TGTGCCAGCAGTGCTTTGGGGGAAACCTACGAGCAGTACTTC

J gene: TRBJ2-2
D gene: -
V gene: TRBV5-1
clone size: -
CDR3 protein: CASSKDPGGVESGELFF
CDR3 DNA: TGCGCCAGCAGCAAGGACCCCGGGGGCGTAGAGTCCGGGGAGCTGTTTTTT

J gene: TRBJ2-7
D gene: TRBD2
V gene: TRBV30
clone size: once
CDR3 protein: CAWSKLAGVSYEQYF
CDR3 DNA: TGTGCCTGGAGTAAACTAGCGGGAGTCTCCTACGAGCAGTACTTC

J gene: TRBJ2-7
D gene: TRBD1
V gene: TRBV10-2
clone size: -
CDR3 protein: CASSNYRDRGPKQYF
CDR3 DNA: TGCGCCAGCAGCAACTACCGGGACAGGGGGCCCAAGCAGTACTTC

J gene: TRBJ2-3
D gene: TRBD1
V gene: TRBV2
clone size: once
CDR3 protein: CASTKGQGVTDTQYF
CDR3 DNA: TGTGCCAGCACAAAGGGACAGGGGGTCACAGATACGCAGTATTTT

J gene: TRBJ2-5
D gene: TRBD1
V gene: TRBV18
clone size: -
CDR3 protein: CASSPISGTVQETQYF
CDR3 DNA: TGTGCCAGCTCACCGATCTCCGGGACAGTGCAAGAGACCCAGTACTTC

J gene: TRBJ2-5
D gene: -
V gene: TRBV10-3
clone size: -
CDR3 protein: CAIRAGQETQYF
CDR3 DNA: TGTGCCATCCGGGCGGGCCAAGAGACCCAGTACTTC

J gene: TRBJ2-7
D gene: -
V gene: TRBV30
clone size: once
CDR3 protein: CAWAKGGVAYEQYF
CDR3 DNA: TGTGCCTGGGCCAAGGGGGGTGTGGCCTACGAGCAGTACTTC

J gene: TRBJ2-7
D gene: -
V gene: TRBV2
clone size: -
CDR3 protein: CASSPLGLRDSSTYEQYF
CDR3 DNA: TGTGCCAGCAGTCCTTTAGGCCTTCGAGACAGTTCAACCTACGAGCAGTACTTC